This T cell receptor (beta chain) was obtained from a study of blood T cells in healthy people across ages. This clonotype occurred a few times. What it recognizes is unknown. Healthy Caucasian individuals from Russia aged about 6 to 100 served as donors. Each donor supplied around 9.9 milliliters of peripheral blood. The use of a sample-barcoded 5' primer and a J-beta primer mix characterized a second PCR of roughly 6 to 12 cycles. Every sample produced at least 2.5 million CDR3-containing paired-end reads. TCRdb reprocessed the 5' RACE reads via MiXCR and lists one record per CDR3 protein. The sample carries more than 1.4 million distinct CDR3 sequences, around 39% recorded once. The germline gives CDR1 SQVTM, CDR2 ANQGSEA. This CDR3 is 14 amino acids long. Whole-study results and caveats: Unsorted PBMCs ruled out conclusive naive versus antigen-experienced comparison.

Sequencing input: blood. The chain links TRBV29-1 to TRBJ2-5; 11 bases line up with TRBD1. The closer fit of TRBJ2-7 to the DNA end suggests the J call may be wrong. This clonotype was sampled from a woman aged 18 to 35 in good health. CDR3 loop: CSVRRTGGEDEQYF. The CDR3 DNA sequence: TGCAGCGTTCGTCGGACAGGGGGCGAGGACGAGCAGTACTTC.